These 20 T cell receptor beta chains share one sample of origin, sequenced in a study of regulatory T cells in long-lasting Graves disease (dated by TCRdb to the early 2020s). The time point label for this specimen denotes: newly diagnosed GD, antithyroid drugs for less than 3 months. For both TCR sequencing and RNA sequencing, RNA was extracted from PBMCs in TRIzol. Library creation used multiplex PCR. The sample was run on an Illumina HiSeq 4000. To build TCR beta libraries, CDR3 regions were amplified by Arm-PCR using iRepertoire HTBI primers. TCRdb reprocessing: public reads trimmed at Q25 with fastp, clones called with MiXCR, in-frame beta chains kept. Under each unique CDR3 protein, matching rows form one entry showing the most common genes and DNA. The sample table lists fewer than 550,000 distinct CDR3 sequences, 16% of them with a count of one. The top ten clones comprise approximately 25% of the sample.

In addition, the sample was reused for a study of T cells in Graves' hyperthyroidism and ophthalmopathy.

Sequences were derived from peripheral blood mononuclear cells (PBMCs), sampled at new diagnosis, from a patient treated with antithyroid drugs. These receptors came from a woman aged 35-65 years with Graves disease. Donor details come from another sample of the same person, matched by shared clones.

CDR3 sequence (DNA): TGTGCCAGCAGCGTTGACAGGGGTGGAGATCAGCCCCAGCATTTT. Translating gives CASSVDRGGDQPQHF. The chain links TRBV2 to TRBJ1-5; 8 nucleotides line up with TRBD1. Germline assignment: CDR1 SNHLY and CDR2 FYNNEI. V dropped 6 bases and J dropped 5; count of bases not matched to a gene: 9. CDR3 length equals 15 residues.

V and J are TRBV6-2 or TRBV6-3 and TRBJ2-1; D is ambiguous. V was clipped by 1 base and J by 7 bases, with 5 bases between them. CDR3 length: 12 amino acids. Per the germline V gene, CDR1 is MNHEY and CDR2 is SVGEGT. The CDR3: CASSYLDNEQFF. In nucleotides, the CDR3 is TGTGCCAGCAGTTACTTGGATAATGAGCAGTTCTTC.

This clonotype was observed at least ten times. The chain combines TRBV3-1 with TRBJ2-7; 7 bases map to TRBD2. This CDR3 spans 15 amino acids. The V segment lost 0 bases and the J segment 2 bases; nucleotides outside the gene matches: 4. CDR1 and CDR2 from the germline V gene are LGHDT and YNNKEL (reference sequence). The CDR3 DNA reads as TGTGCCAGCAGCCAAGAGGGGCTAGCGGCCTACGAGCAGTACTTC. Residues: CASSQEGLAAYEQYF.

This clonotype appeared a few times. This chain connects TRBV20-1 to TRBJ1-2; 7 bases map to TRBD1. The CDR3 spans 13 residues. Germline CDR1 is DFQATT and CDR2 is SNEGSKA (reference sequence). The J segment lost 0 bases and the V segment lost 4 bases, leaving 2 bases of the junction unmatched. The DNA for the CDR3 is TGCAGTGCTATTGACAGGGCTAACTATGGCTACACCTTC. Translation gives CSAIDRANYGYTF.

The chain joins TRBV11-2 to TRBJ2-5; 7 bases match TRBD2. The CDR3 covers 14 residues. Unmatched junction bases numbered 8, after V lost 5 bases and J lost 5 bases. CDR1 and CDR2 (germline): SGHAT, FQNNGV. The CDR3 DNA reads as TGTGCCAGCAGCGGGCGGGGGACGGGGGAGACCCAGTACTTC. Protein: CASSGRGTGETQYF.

This clonotype showed up many times. The chain links TRBV3-1 to TRBJ1-1, with D hard to call. The CDR3 loop spans 15 amino acids. V was clipped by 2 bases and J by 2 bases, with 12 bases between them. CDR1 and CDR2 from the germline V gene are LGHDT and YNNKEL (reference sequence). This CDR3 reads CASSQPGTPNTEAFF. The CDR3 bases are TGTGCCAGCAGCCAACCAGGCACCCCTAACACTGAAGCTTTCTTT.

V is TRBV19 and J is TRBJ2-5; the D gene could be TRBD1 or TRBD2 (5 bases each). The CDR3 has 13 residues. The ends were cut back, 4 bases at V and 9 bases at J, with 15 bases in the middle. Germline V CDR1 and CDR2: LNHDA, SQIVND (reference sequence). This CDR3 is CASSTTGLGPQYF. CDR3 in DNA: TGTGCCAGTAGTACGACCGGCCTGGGACCCCAGTACTTC.

There are a few counts of this clonotype. The chain is built from TRBV29-1 and TRBJ2-7; 10 bases agree with TRBD1. The CDR3 is made up of 14 amino acids. Germline CDR1 SQVTM, CDR2 ANQGSEA. The ends lost 5 bases at V and 1 base at J; junction bases unmatched: 5. The CDR3 region has the DNA TGCAGCGTTTGGGACAGGGGAGTATCCTACGAGCAGTACTTC. Its protein is CSVWDRGVSYEQYF.

This clonotype was seen at least ten times. V usage is TRBV30 and J usage is TRBJ1-1; possibly TRBD1 for D (5 bases). CDR1 is GTSNPN, CDR2 SVGIG, per germline (reference sequence). The CDR3 has 15 residues. Trimming took 3 bases from V and 0 from J, leaving 14 bases between them. DNA of the CDR3: TGTGCCTGGAGCTTTACGGGGACCCTGAACACTGAAGCTTTCTTT. Residues: CAWSFTGTLNTEAFF.

At least ten counts were recorded for this clonotype. This chain uses TRBV5-1 with TRBJ1-1; D unclear. Trimming took off 6 bases at V and 2 bases at J, with 17 bases between the two ends. The germline CDR1 and CDR2 sequences are SGHRS and YFSETQ. The CDR3 totals 15 residues. The CDR3 region is CASKPGHYLNTEAFF. CDR3 DNA: TGCGCCAGCAAACCGGGTCATTACCTTAACACTGAAGCTTTCTTT. The full variable domain, with the rest looked up from reference TRBV5-1 and TRBJ1-1, is KAGVTQTPRYLIKTRGQQVTLSCSPISGHRSVSWYQQTPGQGLQFLFEYFSETQRNKGNFPGRFSGRQFSNSRSEMNVSTLELGDSALYLCASKPGHYLNTEAFFGQGTRLTVV.

This clonotype was counted at least ten times. The rearrangement links TRBV20-1 to TRBJ1-2; D is ambiguous. Deletions cut 3 bases from V and 4 bases from J, with 30 bases between. The CDR3 runs to 19 residues. Germline CDR1 DFQATT, CDR2 SNEGSKA (reference sequence). This CDR3 is CSARVFEPGEGSGSYGYTF. In nucleotides, the CDR3 is TGCAGTGCTAGGGTTTTCGAGCCGGGAGAAGGTTCCGGCAGCTATGGCTACACCTTC.

This clonotype showed up just a few times. J is TRBJ2-7 and V is TRBV20-1, with 8 bases fitting TRBD2. Germline lookup yields CDR1 DFQATT and CDR2 SNEGSKA (reference sequence). The CDR3 runs 12 residues. Losses at the gene ends were 8 bases for V and 5 bases for J; bases not matched to a gene: 8. CDR3 coding DNA: TGCAGTACTCGGGGGGGGGGCCACGAGCAGTACTTC. It codes for CSTRGGGHEQYF.

This clonotype was seen ten or more times. The J gene is TRBJ2-5, the V gene TRBV5-1, with D uncertain. Germline CDR1 and CDR2: SGHRS and YFSETQ. V gave up 4 bases and J gave up 2 bases, with 15 bases separating them. This CDR3 spans 15 amino acids. CDR3 sequence (DNA): TGCGCCAGCAGCCAAATGGTGGGGTGGCAAGAGACCCAGTACTTC. This gives the protein CASSQMVGWQETQYF.

This chain links TRBV5-1 with TRBJ1-1; 7 bases match TRBD1. Germline V CDR1 and CDR2: SGHRS, YFSETQ. The CDR3 length is 16 residues. V dropped 3 bases and J dropped 1; count of bases not matched to a gene: 9. The CDR3 protein is CASSWGGGQPNTEAFF. Written as DNA, the CDR3 is TGCGCCAGCAGCTGGGGGGGGGGACAGCCGAACACTGAAGCTTTCTTT.

This clonotype was counted at least ten times. V and J are TRBV6-1 and TRBJ1-5; D call uncertain. V lost 8 bases and J 0 bases, leaving 17 bases between the germline ends. The CDR3 spans 16 residues. CDR1 and CDR2 (germline): MNHNS, SASEGT. The CDR3 reads CASAITEQYSNQPQHF. CDR3 DNA: TGTGCCAGCGCTATTACAGAACAGTATAGCAATCAGCCCCAGCATTTT.

In its sample, this clonotype was seen a few times. J is TRBJ1-2 and V is TRBV9; TRBD1 is a possible D gene (6 bases). CDR1 SGDLS and CDR2 YYNGEE come from the germline V gene. The CDR3 extends over 15 amino acids. Trimming cost V 3 bases and J 0 bases, with 12 bases left between them. CDR3 bases: TGTGCCAGCAGCGCCTCGGACAGTCCTAACTATGGCTACACCTTC. Its translation: CASSASDSPNYGYTF.

At least ten counts were recorded for this clonotype. CDR3 DNA sequence: TGTGCCAGCAGCCAAGACTTAACCGGGACAGGGGGTAATTCACCCCTCCACTTT. Translating gives CASSQDLTGTGGNSPLHF. This chain uses TRBV3-1 with TRBJ1-6; 11 nucleotides line up with TRBD1. Germline CDR1 LGHDT, CDR2 YNNKEL (reference sequence). The V segment lost 0 bases and the J segment 6 bases; nucleotides outside the gene matches: 7. The CDR3 has 18 amino acids.

This clonotype was counted at least ten times. The chain has TRBV20-1 and TRBJ1-2, with a possible D match to TRBD1 (5 bases). V was cut by 1 base and J by 5 bases, with 14 bases left in between. CDR3 length equals 14 residues. Germline V gives CDR1 DFQATT, CDR2 SNEGSKA (reference sequence). This CDR3 reads CSARVSQGSYGYTF. CDR3 bases: TGCAGTGCTAGAGTGTCTCAGGGATCTTATGGCTACACCTTC.

About this clonotype: With a much larger clone just one base away, this may be a read error. The chain links TRBV6-2 or TRBV6-3 to TRBJ1-6; tentatively, D is TRBD1 (5 bases). The CDR3 is 18 amino acids. Germline V gene data show CDR1 as MNHEY and CDR2 as SVGEGT. The V gene lost 6 bases and the J gene lost 0 bases, with 18 bases spanning the gap. In DNA form, the CDR3 reads TGTGCCAGCAGGAGGGTGGGAGGGGCCGGCTCCTATAATTCACCCCTCCACTTT. Protein: CASRRVGGAGSYNSPLHF.

This clonotype was seen repeatedly, ten times or more. This rearrangement joins TRBV6-5 to TRBJ1-5; no clear D gene. Per the germline V gene, CDR1 is MNHEY and CDR2 is SVGAGI. Trimming left V 2 bases short and J 5 bases short, with 7 bases between. The CDR3 is 13 residues long. As DNA, the CDR3 is TGTGCCAGCAGTTACACGGAGGATCAGCCCCAGCATTTT. Residues: CASSYTEDQPQHF.